The 10 T cell receptor beta chains presented below share a single source sample, sequenced in a study of cytomegalovirus exposure and HLA in healthy donors. The PCR made use of 60 Vbeta and 13 Jbeta primers. Using immunoSEQ multiplex PCR, the repertoire was profiled, and TCRdb retains in-frame clones only, with some absent. The sample includes about 120,000 clones, about four fifths of them seen just once. The sample comprised PBMCs. These receptors all stem from a man aged 30 to 45 in good health and CMV-seropositive.

CDR3 nucleotides: TGTGCCAGCTCACCACGTCCCAGCGGGAGGATTGGGTACGAGCAGTACTTC. This codes for CASSPRPSGRIGYEQYF. The rearrangement uses TRBV18 and TRBJ2-7, with 9 bases aligning to TRBD2. The CDR3 has 17 residues. The V gene's germline CDR1 is KGHSH and CDR2 LQKENI. With V trimmed by 1 base and J by 4 bases, 11 bases remained unmatched.

This sequence joins TRBV7-6 and TRBJ2-7, with a possible D match to TRBD2 (6 bases). Germline CDR1 is SGHVS and CDR2 is FNYEAQ. V lost 1 base, J lost 5 bases, and 12 bases lay in between. The CDR3 is 14 amino acids. CDR3 sequence: CASSLVAERDEQYF. CDR3 in DNA: TGTGCCAGCAGCTTAGTAGCGGAAAGGGACGAGCAGTACTTC.

This clone was found once. The chain couples TRBV19 to TRBJ2-7, with D perhaps matching TRBD2 (6 bases). Trimming removed 9 bases from V and 6 bases from J, with 12 bases in between. Germline lookup yields CDR1 LNHDA and CDR2 SQIVND (reference sequence). The CDR3 is made up of 11 amino acids. CDR3 DNA: TGTGCCAGGGAGCGGGCGGGCGAGCAGTACTTC. Translated: CARERAGEQYF.

This clone was recorded only once. The chain links TRBV5-6 to TRBJ2-2, with 8 nucleotides matching TRBD2. Germline-derived CDR1 and CDR2 are SGHDT and YYEEEE. The CDR3 is 13 residues long. J gave up 6 bases and V 7 bases, and 5 bases lay outside the gene matches. The CDR3 DNA reads TGTGCCAGCTGGGGACTAGAGGCCGGGGAGCTGTTTTTT. Residues: CASWGLEAGELFF.

The rearrangement links TRBV18 to TRBJ1-2, with a possible D match to TRBD1 (5 bases). Between the trimmed V and J ends, which lost 8 bases and 8 bases, there was a span of 15 bases. Germline V gene sequence: CDR1 KGHSH, CDR2 LQKENI. This CDR3 contains 12 residues. The CDR3 nucleotides read TGTGCCAGCCGACCCCAGGGCAGCGGCTACACCTTC. Translation gives CASRPQGSGYTF.

This clone is a singleton in its sample. This chain links TRBV19 with TRBJ1-2; D uncertain. The V gene's germline CDR1 is LNHDA and CDR2 SQIVND (reference sequence). V was pared by 1 base and J by 6 bases, with 12 bases between. The CDR3 runs 14 residues. The CDR3 DNA is TGTGCCAGTAGTATAGTACGGGGATCTAATGGCTACACCTTC. As protein: CASSIVRGSNGYTF.

The chain uses TRBV30 and TRBJ1-6; TRBD1 might be the D (6 bases). This CDR3 region has 15 residues. V was cut by 0 bases and J by 3 bases, with 9 bases left in between. In germline, CDR1 is GTSNPN, CDR2 SVGIG (reference sequence). In DNA, the CDR3 is TGTGCCTGGAGTGTGACAGGACACTATAATTCACCCCTCCACTTT. As protein: CAWSVTGHYNSPLHF.

The V gene is TRBV19, the J gene TRBJ1-5; no clear D gene. The germline V gene encodes CDR1 LNHDA and CDR2 SQIVND (reference sequence). The V end was cut by 5 bases, the J end by 1 base, with 9 bases between. This CDR3 is built from 14 residues. The CDR3 loop is CASSSGGSNQPQHF. The CDR3, as DNA: TGTGCCAGTAGTTCTGGAGGGAGCAATCAGCCCCAGCATTTT.

The V gene is TRBV30, the J gene TRBJ2-3, with D perhaps matching TRBD1 (5 bases). CDR1 is GTSNPN, CDR2 SVGIG, per germline (reference sequence). CDR3 length equals 14 residues. Between the trimmed V and J ends, which lost 8 bases and 6 bases, there was a span of 21 bases. CDR3 loop: CAAHRRAAGDTQYF. The DNA of the CDR3 is TGTGCCGCCCACCGCAGGGCTGCAGGGGATACGCAGTATTTT.

The chain links TRBV2 to TRBJ2-1; D perhaps matches TRBD2 (5 bases). This CDR3 is 15 amino acids long. V lost 1 base and J lost 2, with 9 bases in between. The germline V gene has CDR1 SNHLY and CDR2 FYNNEI. The CDR3 DNA sequence: TGTGCCAGCAGTGAAGGGCTAGCCGCCTACAATGAGCAGTTCTTC. Residues: CASSEGLAAYNEQFF. The full variable domain, with the rest looked up from reference TRBV2 and TRBJ2-1, is EPEVTQTPSHQVTQMGQEVILRCVPISNHLYFYWYRQILGQKVEFLVSFYNNEISEKSEIFDDQFSVERPDGSNFTLKIRSTKLEDSAMYFCASSEGLAAYNEQFFGPGTRLTVL.